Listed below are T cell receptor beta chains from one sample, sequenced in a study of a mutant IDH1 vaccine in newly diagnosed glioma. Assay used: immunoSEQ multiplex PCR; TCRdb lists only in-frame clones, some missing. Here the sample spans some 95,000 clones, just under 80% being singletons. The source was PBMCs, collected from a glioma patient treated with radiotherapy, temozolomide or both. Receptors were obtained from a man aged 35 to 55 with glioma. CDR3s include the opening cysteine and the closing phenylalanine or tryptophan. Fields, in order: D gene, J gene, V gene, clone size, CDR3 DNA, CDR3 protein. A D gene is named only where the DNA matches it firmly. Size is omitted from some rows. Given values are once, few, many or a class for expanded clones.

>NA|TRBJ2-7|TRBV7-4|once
TGTGCCAGCAGCTTGCGCGGGCAGTACTTC
CASSLRGQYF
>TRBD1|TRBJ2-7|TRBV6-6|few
TGTGCCAGCAGTTTCTGGACAGGGACCTACGAGCAGTACTTC
CASSFWTGTYEQYF
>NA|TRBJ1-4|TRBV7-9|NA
TGTGCCAGCAGTCCGGACGGGGGTCGTGAAAAACTGTTTTTT
CASSPDGGREKLFF
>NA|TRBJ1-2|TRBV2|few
TGTGCCAGCAGCCCCGCCCTCCGCTATGGCTACACCTTC
CASSPALRYGYTF
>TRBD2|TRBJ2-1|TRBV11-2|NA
TGTGCCAGCAGCATCACCGGGACTAGAATTTACAATGAGCAGTTCTTC
CASSITGTRIYNEQFF
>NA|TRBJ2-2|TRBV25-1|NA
TGTGCCAGCAGTGAAGGGGTCTGGACCACCGGGGAGCTGTTTTTT
CASSEGVWTTGELFF
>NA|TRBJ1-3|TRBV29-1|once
TGCAGCGTTATTGTGGTAACTTCTGGAAACACCATATATTTT
CSVIVVTSGNTIYF
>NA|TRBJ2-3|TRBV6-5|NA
TGTGCCAGCAGAGGGGTCGGCCCAGATACGCAGTATTTT
CASRGVGPDTQYF
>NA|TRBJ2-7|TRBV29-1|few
TGCAGCGTTGGAACAGGTAACTCCTACGAGCAGTACTTC
CSVGTGNSYEQYF
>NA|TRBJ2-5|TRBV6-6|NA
TGTGCCAGCAGTTACAGAGAGACCCAGTACTTC
CASSYRETQYF
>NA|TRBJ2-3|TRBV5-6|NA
TGTGCCAGCAGCCTGGACAGCCCTAGCACAGATACGCAGTATTTT
CASSLDSPSTDTQYF
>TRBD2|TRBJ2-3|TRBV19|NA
TGTGCCAGTAGTCCGCTAGCGGGAACAGGCACAGATACGCAGTATTTT
CASSPLAGTGTDTQYF
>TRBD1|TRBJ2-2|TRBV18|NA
TGTGCCAGCTCACCGGGCCGACAGGGGGCCGGGGAGCTGTTTTTT
CASSPGRQGAGELFF
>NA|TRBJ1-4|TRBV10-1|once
TGCGCCAGCACCCTTCCGCAGGTCCGGGCAACTAATGAAAAACTGTTTTTT
CASTLPQVRATNEKLFF
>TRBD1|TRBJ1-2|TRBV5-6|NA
TGTGCCAGCAGCTTCAGACAGGGAGATGGCTACACCTTC
CASSFRQGDGYTF
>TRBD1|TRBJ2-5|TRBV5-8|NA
TGTGCCAGCAGCTTACAGGGGGCAGGGGAGACCCAGTACTTC
CASSLQGAGETQYF
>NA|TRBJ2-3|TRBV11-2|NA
TGTGCCAGCAGCTTACTAGGCGGGATGGTCACGGATACGCAGTATTTT
CASSLLGGMVTDTQYF
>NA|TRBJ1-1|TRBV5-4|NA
TGTGCCAGCAGCTCCCGACGGGACACTGAAGCTTTCTTT
CASSSRRDTEAFF
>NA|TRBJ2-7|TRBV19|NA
TGTGCCAGTAGTATAACCTTCCGGGGTACCTACGAGCAGTACTTC
CASSITFRGTYEQYF
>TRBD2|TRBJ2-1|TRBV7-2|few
TGTGCCAGCAGCCCGCGGGGGGGCGCCAATGAGCAGTTCTTC
CASSPRGGANEQFF
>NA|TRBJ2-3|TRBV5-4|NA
TGTGCCAGCAGCAGGGTTTTCGGCACAGATACGCAGTATTTT
CASSRVFGTDTQYF
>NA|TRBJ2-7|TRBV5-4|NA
TGTGCCAGCAGCGTCGGTCTGGGAATGGGCAGCGAGCAGTACTTC
CASSVGLGMGSEQYF
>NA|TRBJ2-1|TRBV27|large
TGTGCCAGCAGTTTGGGAGTAAACAATGAGCAGTTCTTC
CASSLGVNNEQFF
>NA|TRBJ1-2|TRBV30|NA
TGTGCCTGGAGCGAGGTCGGGAACTATGGCTACACCTTC
CAWSEVGNYGYTF
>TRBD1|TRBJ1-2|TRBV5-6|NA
TGTGCCAGCAGCTGGAGACAGGGGGCGGGTGGCTACACCTTC
CASSWRQGAGGYTF
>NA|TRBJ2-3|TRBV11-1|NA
TGTGCCAGCAGCCCAGAACTATCCCGGAGAGATACGCAGTATTTT
CASSPELSRRDTQYF
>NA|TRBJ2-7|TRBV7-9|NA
TGTGCCAGCAGCTTAGAAGGGGTTTTATCCGAGCAGTACTTC
CASSLEGVLSEQYF
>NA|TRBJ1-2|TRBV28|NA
TGTGCCAGCAGTTATGACGCTTCGAGAGTGGGGGATGGCTACACCTTC
CASSYDASRVGDGYTF
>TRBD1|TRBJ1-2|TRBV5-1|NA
TGCGCCAGCAGCTTTGGGACAGGGGTGAACTATGGCTACACCTTC
CASSFGTGVNYGYTF
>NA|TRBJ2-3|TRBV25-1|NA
TGTGCCAGCAGTTCCGGGGGCACAGATACGCAGTATTTT
CASSSGGTDTQYF
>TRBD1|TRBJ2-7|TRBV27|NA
TGTGCCACCAAAGGAAGGGGGACAGGGGGCTACGAGCAGTACTTC
CATKGRGTGGYEQYF
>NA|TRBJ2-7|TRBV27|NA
TGTGCCAGCACCAGTGAGACCGGCAGGGAGCAGTACTTC
CASTSETGREQYF
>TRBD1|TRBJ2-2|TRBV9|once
TGTGCCAGCAGCGGAGGGGACAGGGGCACCGGGGAGCTGTTTTTT
CASSGGDRGTGELFF
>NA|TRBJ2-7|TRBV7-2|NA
TGTGCCAGCAGCTTAGCCCCCCTCAAGCAGTACTTC
CASSLAPLKQYF
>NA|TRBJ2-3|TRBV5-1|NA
TGCGCCAGCAGCTTGCGAGGTACAGATACGCAGTATTTT
CASSLRGTDTQYF
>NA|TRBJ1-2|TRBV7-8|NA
TGTGCCAGCGCAAAGCACGACCGGGACGGGTCCTATGGCTACACCTTC
CASAKHDRDGSYGYTF
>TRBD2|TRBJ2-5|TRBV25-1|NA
TGTGCCAGCAGTGAATCTCGACTAGCGGGAGAAGAGACCCAGTACTTC
CASSESRLAGEETQYF
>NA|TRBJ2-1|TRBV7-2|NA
TGTGCCAGCAGCCCAACCCCCCCGGAGCAGTTCTTC
CASSPTPPEQFF
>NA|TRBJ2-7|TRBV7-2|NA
TGTGCCAGCAGCTCGGGCCCAGACTACGAGCAGTACTTC
CASSSGPDYEQYF
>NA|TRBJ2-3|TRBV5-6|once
TGTGCCAGCAGGAGGGCAGATACGCAGTATTTT
CASRRADTQYF
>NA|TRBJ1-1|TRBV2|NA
TGTGCCAGCCCATGGAGGCGGGGACGGGACACTGAAGCTTTCTTT
CASPWRRGRDTEAFF
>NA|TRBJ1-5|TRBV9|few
TGTGCCAGCAGCGTAGGCGGGGGAGGTCAGCCCCAGCATTTT
CASSVGGGGQPQHF